A single sample gave rise to the 23 T cell receptor beta chains below, sequenced in a study of OX40 agonist ivuxolimab in advanced cancers. Libraries were prepared by immunoSEQ multiplex PCR; TCRdb keeps only in-frame clonotypes and omits some of them. The table lists around 23,000 clones, about three quarters of them singletons. The sample here was CD4+ or CD8+ T cells sorted from blood, taken in a trial of the OX40 agonist ivuxolimab. The receptors here all came from an adult with an advanced solid tumor such as melanoma, head and neck, liver or kidney cancer.

The genes are TRBV9 and TRBJ2-2; no reliable D call. V was cut by 0 bases and J by 4 bases, with 13 bases left in between. Per the germline V gene, CDR1 is SGDLS and CDR2 is YYNGEE. The CDR3 spans 16 residues. The CDR3 DNA reads TGTGCCAGCAGCGTAGTGCCCGGGTGGAGCACCGGGGAGCTGTTTTTT. It specifies CASSVVPGWSTGELFF.

The rearrangement uses TRBV5-6 and TRBJ2-2, with D perhaps TRBD1 (7 bases). The CDR3 sequence is 15 residues long. V gave up 0 bases and J gave up 5 bases, with 11 bases separating them. Germline CDR1 SGHDT, CDR2 YYEEEE. The CDR3 protein is CASSLGPGGTGELFF. CDR3 coding DNA: TGTGCCAGCAGCTTGGGGCCAGGGGGGACCGGGGAGCTGTTTTTT.

This chain uses TRBV5-6 with TRBJ2-7, with 9 bases that match TRBD2. With 3 bases clipped from V and 2 bases from J, the junction kept 15 bases outside the gene matches. The CDR3 consists of 18 residues. Per germline, CDR1 SGHDT and CDR2 YYEEEE. For the CDR3, the DNA is TGTGCCAGCAGCTCCGGCCGGCTAGCGGGATTTTTGACCTACGAGCAGTACTTC. It yields the protein CASSSGRLAGFLTYEQYF.

The CDR3 spells CASTADGTGGADTQYF. The CDR3 DNA sequence: TGTGCCAGCACCGCCGACGGGACAGGGGGTGCAGATACGCAGTATTTT. The chain couples TRBV6-4 to TRBJ2-3; 11 bases are shared with TRBD1. The germline CDR1 and CDR2 sequences are MRHNA and SNTAGT. CDR3 length: 16 amino acids. V trimming: 7 bases; J trimming: 4 bases; junction bases outside the gene matches: 10.

The V gene is TRBV6-1, the J gene TRBJ1-2, with D possibly matching TRBD1 (5 bases). Germline V gene lookup returns CDR1 MNHNS and CDR2 SASEGT. V lost 7 bases to trimming and J lost 6 bases, with 12 bases between them. The CDR3 has 12 residues. In DNA form, the CDR3 reads TGTGCCAGCACCGAGAAGGGGAATGGCTACACCTTC. This codes for CASTEKGNGYTF.

The genes are TRBV19 and TRBJ1-1, with TRBD1 as a possible D gene (5 bases). V was cut by 1 base and J by 9 bases, with 15 bases left in between. CDR3 length: 14 amino acids. The germline gives CDR1 LNHDA, CDR2 SQIVND (reference sequence). Here the CDR3 DNA reads TGTGCCAGTAGTATAGGGTGGGACGGACTAAAAGCTTTCTTT. It is translated as CASSIGWDGLKAFF. The whole variable domain, remainder taken from reference TRBV19 and TRBJ1-1, is DGGITQSPKYLFRKEGQNVTLSCEQNLNHDAMYWYRQDPGQGLRLIYYSQIVNDFQKGDIAEGYSVSREKKESFPLTVTSAQKNPTAFYLCASSIGWDGLKAFFGQGTRLTVV.

V usage is TRBV6-6 and J usage is TRBJ1-5; a possible D gene is TRBD1 (5 bases). V gave up 6 bases and J gave up 5 bases, with 11 bases separating them. Germline-derived CDR1 and CDR2 are MNHNY and SVGAGI (reference sequence). This CDR3 comprises 13 residues. CDR3 DNA sequence: TGTGCCAGCAGCGACGGGGGGGATCAGCCCCAGCATTTT. Amino acid sequence: CASSDGGDQPQHF.

The chain employs TRBV7-6 and TRBJ2-1, with D perhaps TRBD1 or TRBD2 (5 bases each). The CDR3 is made up of 15 amino acids. From germline, CDR1 is SGHVS and CDR2 FNYEAQ. The ends were cut back, 6 bases at V and 7 bases at J, with 19 bases in the middle. CDR3 DNA: TGTGCCAGCAGAGAGGGACGCGGTAGGGTTAATGAGCAGTTCTTC. Residues: CASREGRGRVNEQFF.

The chain has TRBV5-4 and TRBJ2-7; tentatively, D is TRBD2 (5 bases). The CDR3 loop spans 14 amino acids. Trimming removed 4 bases from V and 7 bases from J, with 18 bases in between. CDR1 is SGHNT and CDR2 is YYREEE in the germline V gene (reference sequence). This chain's CDR3 is CASSRGQGTGEQYF. CDR3 coding DNA: TGTGCCAGCAGCCGAGGGCAAGGTACGGGTGAGCAGTACTTC.

This clone has a single count. This rearrangement joins TRBV10-2 to TRBJ1-5; D uncertain. The length of the CDR3 is 13 residues. Germline V gene data show CDR1 as WSHSY and CDR2 as SAAADI. Trimming stripped 2 bases from V and 3 bases from J, with 5 bases between. The CDR3 sequence is CASSEHFNQPQHF. The CDR3 DNA is TGCGCCAGCAGTGAGCATTTCAATCAGCCCCAGCATTTT.

In regard to this clone: A far bigger clonotype differs at one base, so this is likely a read error. The sample contains more than one DNA sequence encoding this CDR3. The CDR3 sequence is CASSHPGTPNEQFF. The CDR3 DNA sequence: TGCGCCAGCAGCCATCCAGGGACCCCCAATGAGCAGTTCTTC. The chain recombines TRBV4-1 with TRBJ2-1; D may be TRBD1 or TRBD2 (5 bases each). The V and J ends lost 3 bases and 6 bases respectively, with 12 bases between them. CDR3 size: 14 residues. Germline CDR1 is MGHRA and CDR2 is YSYEKL.

The chain combines TRBV19 with TRBJ2-1, with 12 bases identical to TRBD2. Per germline, CDR1 LNHDA and CDR2 SQIVND (reference sequence). This CDR3 has 17 amino acids. Germline trimming cut 6 bases from V and 6 bases from J; bases unmatched to any gene: 12. The CDR3 nucleotides are TGTGCCAGTAGCATCTCTAGCGGGGGGGCGGCAGGCAATGAGCAGTTCTTC. Its protein product is CASSISSGGAAGNEQFF.

The chain joins TRBV10-3 to TRBJ1-4; perhaps TRBD1 as D (5 bases). The CDR3 has 15 amino acids. CDR1 and CDR2 from the germline V gene are ENHRY and SYGVKD. Trimming removed 6 bases at V and 3 bases at J, with 14 bases between. The CDR3 DNA follows: TGTGCCATCAGACAGGACGGTGGATCTAATGAAAAACTGTTTTTT. It yields the protein CAIRQDGGSNEKLFF.

V usage is TRBV19 and J usage is TRBJ2-3; no reliable D call. V lost 6 bases and J 2 bases, leaving 12 bases between the germline ends. The CDR3 has 14 amino acids. Germline V gene sequence: CDR1 LNHDA, CDR2 SQIVND (reference sequence). The CDR3 region is CASRLSPFTDTQYF. In DNA, the CDR3 is TGTGCCAGTAGGTTGTCGCCGTTCACAGATACGCAGTATTTT.

The chain has TRBV10-2 and TRBJ1-1; D might be TRBD1 (5 bases). V lost 6 bases to trimming and J lost 1 base, with 9 bases between them. This CDR3 contains 13 residues. Looked up from germline, CDR1 is WSHSY and CDR2 is SAAADI. The CDR3 bases are TGCGCCAGCAGAAGGGGAGAGAACACTGAAGCTTTCTTT. Translated, it gives CASRRGENTEAFF.

V is TRBV11-2 and J is TRBJ2-5, with D perhaps TRBD2 (5 bases). Per the germline V gene, CDR1 is SGHAT and CDR2 is FQNNGV. V dropped 1 base and J dropped 4 bases, with 13 bases sitting between them. The CDR3 consists of 15 residues. CDR3 sequence: CASSLGGREGETQYF. The CDR3, as DNA: TGTGCCAGCAGCTTAGGGGGTCGCGAGGGAGAGACCCAGTACTTC.

This clone was detected only once. This chain uses TRBV9 with TRBJ2-2, with D unclear. Germline values: CDR1 SGDLS, CDR2 YYNGEE. This CDR3 spans 12 amino acids. Trimming stripped 2 bases from V and 4 bases from J, with 3 bases between. The CDR3 reads CASSVGTGELFF. Written as DNA, the CDR3 is TGTGCCAGCAGCGTGGGCACCGGGGAGCTGTTTTTT.

The chain is built from TRBV11-2 and TRBJ2-1; 8 nucleotides line up with TRBD1. V shed 6 bases, J shed 8 bases, and the junction held 6 bases outside the gene matches. Per germline, CDR1 SGHAT and CDR2 FQNNGV. The CDR3 runs 13 residues. CDR3 nucleotide sequence: TGTGCCAGCAGATTTGGACAGGGCCATGAGCAGTTCTTC. This codes for CASRFGQGHEQFF.

This clone was seen a handful of times. The chain has TRBV27 and TRBJ2-1; 9 bases map to TRBD2. The V gene's germline CDR1 is MNHEY and CDR2 SMNVEV (reference sequence). This CDR3 spans 14 amino acids. Trimming removed 8 bases from V and 2 bases from J; junction bases left unmatched: 4. The CDR3 reads CASWREGTYNEQFF. In DNA, the CDR3 is TGTGCCAGCTGGCGGGAGGGAACCTACAATGAGCAGTTCTTC.

In DNA form, the CDR3 reads TGTGCCAGCAGATCACCCTCCCGGGACAGGGGTAGGGAGCAGTACTTC. Translated, it gives CASRSPSRDRGREQYF. The chain recombines TRBV27 with TRBJ2-5; 10 bases fit TRBD1. CDR1 is MNHEY and CDR2 is SMNVEV in the germline V gene (reference sequence). The CDR3 totals 16 residues. The ends lost 6 bases at V and 11 bases at J; junction bases unmatched: 18.

V gene TRBV12-5 combines with J gene TRBJ1-3, with unresolved D. The CDR3 has 14 amino acids. Germline V gene data show CDR1 as LGHNT and CDR2 as FRNRAP. The V gene lost 9 bases and the J gene lost 0 bases, with 12 bases spanning the gap. The CDR3 DNA reads TGTGCTAGCCTTCCGGGGTCCTCTGGAAACACCATATATTTT. It translates to CASLPGSSGNTIYF. The full variable domain, with the rest looked up from reference TRBV12-5 and TRBJ1-3, is DARVTQTPRHKVTEMGQEVTMRCQPILGHNTVFWYRQTMMQGLELLAYFRNRAPLDDSGMPKDRFSAEMPDATLATLKIQPSEPRDSAVYFCASLPGSSGNTIYFGEGSWLTVV.

This clone was recorded only once. The rearrangement links TRBV30 to TRBJ2-2; TRBD2 matches at 9 bases. The CDR3 is made up of 14 amino acids. With 5 bases clipped from V and 2 bases from J, the junction kept 3 bases outside the gene matches. In germline, CDR1 is GTSNPN, CDR2 SVGIG (reference sequence). CDR3 loop: CAWAGTSNTGELFF. The CDR3 DNA sequence: TGTGCCTGGGCCGGGACTAGCAACACCGGGGAGCTGTTTTTT.

The chain uses TRBV9 and TRBJ2-1, with D hard to call. This CDR3 contains 15 residues. V shed 4 bases and J shed 4 bases, with 15 bases lying between them. Germline CDR1 is SGDLS and CDR2 is YYNGEE. The CDR3: CASSPLGAEYNEQFF. The CDR3 nucleotides are TGTGCCAGCAGCCCACTCGGCGCGGAATACAATGAGCAGTTCTTC.